This TCR beta chain was sequenced in a study of blood T cell repertoires in COVID-19. Profiling relied on immunoSEQ multiplex PCR, and the TCRdb table lists in-frame clones only, not all of them. The sample yields tens of thousands of clones, 80% to 90% seen once. This clone was counted a few times. Trimming at V came to 7 bases and at J to 6 bases, leaving 9 bases not matched to a gene. CDR3 length: 14 residues. The germline V gene has CDR1 SEHNR and CDR2 FQNEAQ (reference sequence). This sequence originates from a man aged 55-75 years with acute or convalescent COVID-19. J is TRBJ2-3 and V is TRBV7-9; the match to TRBD1 covers 8 bases. Sequenced input: peripheral blood. CDR3 coding DNA: TGTGCCAGCACCAAGACAGGGGTTGTTGATACGCAGTATTTT. This codes for CASTKTGVVDTQYF.